A single sample is the source of the 32 T cell receptor beta chains below, sequenced in a study of STAT3 mutations in large granular lymphocyte leukemia. Overall study findings and caveats: At least one immunodominant TCR beta clonotype appeared in every T-cell large granular lymphocyte leukemia patient.

Antigens of these TCRs are unknown. The method was immunoSEQ multiplex PCR; TCRdb's version includes in-frame clones alone and lacks a portion of them. This sample has roughly 5,900 clones, with over 75% found just once. Sample: PBMCs. These receptors all stem from a human donor with T large granular lymphocyte leukemia. Some clones in this sample may be carry-over from other donors' samples.

V gene TRBV7-8 combines with J gene TRBJ2-3, with TRBD2 identical over 7 bases. Germline loops: CDR1 SGHVS, CDR2 FQNEAQ. Trimming at V came to 4 bases and at J to 8 bases, leaving 18 bases not matched to a gene. This CDR3 region has 17 residues. The CDR3 coding sequence is TGTGCCAGCAGCTCTGAGACTAGCTTCCCACCAGGTGGTACGCAGTATTTT. It is translated as CASSSETSFPPGGTQYF.

This rearrangement joins TRBV28 to TRBJ2-7; the match to TRBD2 covers 7 bases. J gave up 4 bases and V 4 bases, and 4 bases lay outside the gene matches. CDR1 is MDHEN, CDR2 SYDVKM, per germline. This CDR3 has 13 residues. The CDR3 protein is CASSWAGEYEQYV. CDR3 in DNA: TGTGCCAGCAGTTGGGCGGGGGAGTACGAGCAGTACGTC.

In this sample, this clone turned up once. The chain combines TRBV9 with TRBJ1-2; D gene ambiguous. V lost 1 base and J 0 bases, leaving 4 bases between the germline ends. The CDR3 sequence is 13 residues long. CDR1 and CDR2 from the germline V gene are SGDLS and YYNGEE. The CDR3, as DNA: TGTGCCAGCAGCGTAAGTTCTAACTATGGCTACACCTTC. Its translation is CASSVSSNYGYTF. Variable domain in full (rest from reference TRBV9 and TRBJ1-2): DSGVTQTPKHLITATGQRVTLRCSPRSGDLSVYWYQQSLDQGLQFLIQYYNGEERAKGNILERFSAQQFPDLHSELNLSSLELGDSALYFCASSVSSNYGYTFGSGTRLTVV.

The table lists this clone with a count of one. The V call is TRBV14, the J call TRBJ1-2; D is perhaps TRBD1 (6 bases). CDR3 length: 13 residues. V lost 2 bases and J 6 bases, leaving 10 bases between the germline ends. The germline gives CDR1 SGHDN, CDR2 FVKESK. This CDR3 is CASSQRNRDGYTF. In DNA, the CDR3 is TGTGCCAGCAGCCAAAGAAACAGGGATGGCTACACCTTC.

The chain links TRBV19 to TRBJ1-2; the match to TRBD1 covers 7 bases. This CDR3 is built from 16 residues. Germline values: CDR1 LNHDA, CDR2 SQIVND (reference sequence). Germline trimming cut 3 bases from V and 5 bases from J; bases unmatched to any gene: 12. DNA for the CDR3: TGTGCCAGTAGTATTGGGGCTCCCGGGACAGCATATGGCTACACCTTC. Residues: CASSIGAPGTAYGYTF.

The gene calls are TRBV27 and TRBJ2-2; 7 positions agree with TRBD2. Trimming at V came to 0 bases and at J to 6 bases, leaving 1 base not matched to a gene. The germline V gene has CDR1 MNHEY and CDR2 SMNVEV (reference sequence). CDR3 length: 14 residues. CDR3 sequence: CASSLSRGAGELFF. The DNA for the CDR3 is TGTGCCAGCAGTTTATCTCGGGGGGCCGGGGAGCTGTTTTTT.

The rearrangement links TRBV6-5 to TRBJ2-1; D is possibly TRBD2 (5 bases). The CDR3 sequence is 16 residues long. The V and J ends lost 0 bases and 3 bases respectively, with 12 bases between them. In germline, CDR1 is MNHEY, CDR2 SVGAGI. The CDR3: CASSYSSSGYYNEQFF. CDR3 nucleotides: TGTGCCAGCAGTTACTCGTCCAGCGGCTACTACAATGAGCAGTTCTTC.

The V call is TRBV10-3, the J call TRBJ2-3, with TRBD2 identical over 12 bases. Looked up from germline, CDR1 is ENHRY and CDR2 is SYGVKD. This CDR3 contains 17 residues. V shed 6 bases and J 2 bases; nucleotides not matched to a gene: 9. This CDR3 is CAIRRTSGKGDTDTQYF. CDR3 coding DNA: TGTGCCATCAGACGGACTAGCGGGAAGGGTGACACAGATACGCAGTATTTT.

This clone was observed a handful of times. The V and J genes are TRBV18 and TRBJ2-3; D possibly corresponds to TRBD1 (6 bases). This CDR3 region has 16 residues. The ends were cut back, 5 bases at V and 4 bases at J, with 19 bases in the middle. Germline values: CDR1 KGHSH, CDR2 LQKENI. Here the CDR3 reads CASSLNWGLRADTQYF. CDR3 nucleotides: TGTGCCAGCTCATTAAACTGGGGGCTGCGGGCAGATACGCAGTATTTT.

V gene TRBV5-4 combines with J gene TRBJ2-5; perhaps TRBD1 as D (6 bases). CDR1 is SGHNT, CDR2 YYREEE, per germline (reference sequence). The V end was cut by 0 bases, the J end by 5 bases, with 17 bases between. The CDR3 has 16 amino acids. The CDR3 nucleotides read TGTGCCAGCAGCTTGGCTATCGCAGGGGTTAGGGAGACCCAGTACTTC. Translated, it gives CASSLAIAGVRETQYF.

This rearrangement joins TRBV19 to TRBJ1-1; D is uncertain. Trimming shortened V by 2 bases and J by 3 bases, and 7 bases separated the two germline ends. The CDR3 is 13 residues long. Germline loops: CDR1 LNHDA, CDR2 SQIVND (reference sequence). The CDR3 region is CASSISTYTEAFF. The CDR3 nucleotides read TGTGCCAGTAGTATAAGCACGTACACTGAAGCTTTCTTT. Drawing the rest from reference TRBV19 and TRBJ1-1, the complete variable domain is DGGITQSPKYLFRKEGQNVTLSCEQNLNHDAMYWYRQDPGQGLRLIYYSQIVNDFQKGDIAEGYSVSREKKESFPLTVTSAQKNPTAFYLCASSISTYTEAFFGQGTRLTVV.

V gene TRBV7-9 combines with J gene TRBJ2-7, with 7 bases identical to TRBD1. Germline V lookup: CDR1 SEHNR, CDR2 FQNEAQ (reference sequence). The CDR3 is 12 residues long. V was clipped by 3 bases and J by 6 bases; unmatched bases: 2. Here the CDR3 reads CASSFSGGEQYF. The CDR3, as DNA: TGTGCCAGCAGCTTTTCAGGGGGCGAGCAGTACTTC.

The chain's CDR3 is CASGKGQGTYEQYF. Written as DNA, the CDR3 is TGTGCCAGCGGGAAGGGACAGGGGACCTACGAGCAGTACTTC. The chain carries TRBV2 and TRBJ2-7, with 10 bases lining up with TRBD1. Germline values: CDR1 SNHLY, CDR2 FYNNEI. The CDR3 contains 14 residues. V dropped 8 bases and J dropped 2; count of bases not matched to a gene: 6.

V and J are TRBV7-2 and TRBJ2-5; 8 nucleotides align to TRBD2. This CDR3 is 12 amino acids long. Trimming took 8 bases from V and 3 from J; bases not matched to a gene: 2. Per the germline V gene, CDR1 is SGHTA and CDR2 is FQGNSA. The CDR3 loop reads CASRRGEETQYF. The CDR3 DNA is TGTGCCAGCCGGCGGGGGGAAGAGACCCAGTACTTC.

This chain connects TRBV30 to TRBJ2-7; D possibly uses TRBD1 or TRBD2 (5 bases each). The V and J ends lost 1 base and 0 bases respectively, with 16 bases between them. This CDR3 has 16 amino acids. Germline loops: CDR1 GTSNPN, CDR2 SVGIG (reference sequence). This chain's CDR3 is CAWSAGAVRISYEQYF. CDR3 sequence (DNA): TGTGCCTGGAGTGCCGGGGCAGTTCGAATCTCCTACGAGCAGTACTTC.

This clone was observed once. The chain employs TRBV10-2 and TRBJ1-3; unclear D gene. Germline CDR1 reads WSHSY; CDR2 reads SAAADI. CDR3 length: 15 residues. V lost 2 bases to trimming and J lost 2 bases, with 10 bases between them. The chain's CDR3 is CASSENGETGNTIYF. As DNA, the CDR3 is TGCGCCAGCAGTGAGAACGGGGAAACTGGAAACACCATATATTTT.

V is TRBV29-1 and J is TRBJ2-1; 9 nucleotides line up with TRBD2. The CDR3 sequence is 14 residues long. The V gene's germline CDR1 is SQVTM and CDR2 ANQGSEA. With 4 bases clipped from V and 6 bases from J, the junction kept 7 bases outside the gene matches. The CDR3: CSVGWGGRGNEQFF. DNA for the CDR3: TGCAGCGTTGGTTGGGGCGGGAGGGGCAATGAGCAGTTCTTC.

The gene calls are TRBV6-6 and TRBJ2-5; 10 positions match TRBD1. From germline, CDR1 is MNHNY and CDR2 SVGAGI (reference sequence). The CDR3 is made up of 15 amino acids. The junction had 4 bases not matched to a gene; V was cut back by 4 bases and J by 2 bases. The CDR3 nucleotides read TGTGCCAGCAGTTCGGACAGGGGGTTTCAAGAGACCCAGTACTTC. Protein sequence: CASSSDRGFQETQYF.

This clone was counted a single time. The chain recombines TRBV5-1 with TRBJ2-5; 7 bases line up with TRBD2. Germline V gives CDR1 SGHRS, CDR2 YFSETQ. Germline trimming cut 1 base from V and 4 bases from J; bases unmatched to any gene: 10. CDR3 length: 16 residues. In DNA form, the CDR3 reads TGCGCCAGCAGCTTGTCTGCGGGAGTCCCGGGAGAGACCCAGTACTTC. Its translation is CASSLSAGVPGETQYF.

This chain joins TRBV5-4 and TRBJ2-2, with D tentatively TRBD1 or TRBD2 (5 bases each). Germline assignment: CDR1 SGHNT and CDR2 YYREEE (reference sequence). The ends were cut back, 3 bases at V and 8 bases at J, with 11 bases in the middle. The CDR3 covers 13 residues. CDR3 coding DNA: TGTGCCAGCAGCTCCCGGGGCTTGGGGGAGCTGTTTTTT. This translates into CASSSRGLGELFF.

The chain uses TRBV19 and TRBJ1-2; 8 bases are a match to TRBD1. J was trimmed by 2 bases and V by 1 base; bases with no gene match: 3. CDR1 is LNHDA and CDR2 is SQIVND in the germline V gene (reference sequence). This CDR3 comprises 15 residues. The CDR3 spells CASSIGNRGNYGYTF. For the CDR3, the DNA is TGTGCCAGTAGTATAGGCAACAGGGGGAACTATGGCTACACCTTC.

V and J are TRBV11-3 and TRBJ2-5; possibly TRBD2 for D (5 bases). CDR3 length equals 14 residues. V was trimmed by 10 bases and J by 5 bases, leaving 20 bases between them. In germline, CDR1 is SGHNT, CDR2 YENEEA. The CDR3 nucleotides are TGTGCCACCACCCGACCCCGGGGAGCGGAGACCCAGTACTTC. Translated, it gives CATTRPRGAETQYF.

Only one count was recorded for this clone. Because the CDR3's place on the DNA is in doubt, the DNA is left out and the CDR3 is given as listed by TCRdb. The chain carries TRBV28 and TRBJ2-7; TRBD2 was called by the table and not checked on the DNA. CDR1 MDHEN and CDR2 SYDVKM come from the germline V gene. The CDR3 is 12 amino acids long, termini counted. CDR3 amino acids: CASSSSAYEQYF.

The chain is built from TRBV2 and TRBJ1-2; no clear D. CDR1 is SNHLY and CDR2 is FYNNEI in the germline V gene. The CDR3 runs 14 residues. With 4 bases removed from V and 6 bases from J, the gap between germline ends came to 15 bases. This CDR3 reads CASSGSDRPNGYTF. The CDR3 DNA reads as TGTGCCAGCAGTGGGTCGGACCGGCCGAATGGCTACACCTTC. Full variable domain (remainder filled in from reference TRBV2 and TRBJ1-2): EPEVTQTPSHQVTQMGQEVILRCVPISNHLYFYWYRQILGQKVEFLVSFYNNEISEKSEIFDDQFSVERPDGSNFTLKIRSTKLEDSAMYFCASSGSDRPNGYTFGSGTRLTVV.

The V gene is TRBV28, the J gene TRBJ1-5; D is unclear. The CDR3 has 15 residues. Germline-derived CDR1 and CDR2 are MDHEN and SYDVKM. V lost 4 bases to trimming and J lost 3 bases, with 13 bases between them. As DNA, the CDR3 is TGTGCCAGCAGTTCCCCGACGGGTACCAATCAGCCCCAGCATTTT. Protein sequence: CASSSPTGTNQPQHF. The full variable domain, with the rest looked up from reference TRBV28 and TRBJ1-5, is DVKVTQSSRYLVKRTGEKVFLECVQDMDHENMFWYRQDPGLGLRLIYFSYDVKMKEKGDIPEGYSVSREKKERFSLILESASTNQTSMYLCASSSPTGTNQPQHFGDGTRLSIL.

This chain joins TRBV5-1 and TRBJ2-6, with D possibly TRBD1 on 5 matching bases. CDR3 length: 15 residues. In germline, CDR1 is SGHRS, CDR2 YFSETQ. V lost 1 base and J lost 3, with 8 bases in between. The CDR3, as DNA: TGCGCCAGCAGCTTGCAGGGTTTTGGGGCCAACGTCCTGACTTTC. Protein product: CASSLQGFGANVLTF.

The V gene is TRBV7-2, the J gene TRBJ2-5; TRBD1 agrees at 9 bases. V shed 4 bases, J shed 3 bases, and the junction held 9 bases outside the gene matches. The CDR3 length is 16 residues. Germline-derived CDR1 and CDR2 are SGHTA and FQGNSA. CDR3 sequence: CASSSLTGGEEETQYF. Written as DNA, the CDR3 is TGTGCCAGCAGCTCCCTCACAGGGGGCGAAGAAGAGACCCAGTACTTC. Full variable domain (outside the CDR3, taken from reference TRBV7-2 and TRBJ2-5): GAGVSQSPSNKVTEKGKDVELRCDPISGHTALYWYRQSLGQGLEFLIYFQGNSAPDKSGLPSDRFSAERTGGSVSTLTIQRTQQEDSAVYLCASSSLTGGEEETQYFGPGTRLLVL.

The chain combines TRBV18 with TRBJ1-5; possible D gene TRBD1, 6 bases. The CDR3 spans 13 residues. V lost 6 bases, J lost 7 bases, and 13 bases lay in between. Germline assignment: CDR1 KGHSH and CDR2 LQKENI. The CDR3 loop is CASSYYRDQPQHF. CDR3 coding DNA: TGTGCCAGCTCGTACTACAGGGACCAGCCCCAGCATTTT. The variable domain in full, completed from reference TRBV18 and TRBJ1-5, reads NAGVMQNPRHLVRRRGQEARLRCSPMKGHSHVYWYRQLPEEGLKFMVYLQKENIIDESGMPKERFSAEFPKEGPSILRIQQVVRGDSAAYFCASSYYRDQPQHFGDGTRLSIL.

The CDR3 DNA reads TGTGCCAGCAGCTTGAGTCATAGTGGCACCGGGGAGCTGTTTTTT. This sequence encodes CASSLSHSGTGELFF. The rearrangement joins TRBV5-4 to TRBJ2-2; unclear D gene. Trimming removed 1 base at V and 4 bases at J, with 11 bases between. The CDR3 is 15 amino acids. Germline values: CDR1 SGHNT, CDR2 YYREEE (reference sequence). Variable domain in full (rest from reference TRBV5-4 and TRBJ2-2): ETGVTQSPTHLIKTRGQQVTLRCSSQSGHNTVSWYQQALGQGPQFIFQYYREEENGRGNFPPRFSGLQFPNYSSELNVNALELDDSALYLCASSLSHSGTGELFFGEGSRLTVL.

The gene calls are TRBV2 and TRBJ1-5; the D is unclear. Trimming left V 6 bases short and J 0 bases short, with 3 bases between. CDR1 is SNHLY, CDR2 FYNNEI, per germline. The CDR3 extends over 12 amino acids. The CDR3 reads CASSRSNQPQHF. The CDR3 DNA follows: TGTGCCAGCAGCCGTAGCAATCAGCCCCAGCATTTT. Using reference TRBV2 and TRBJ1-5 for the parts outside the CDR3, the full variable domain is EPEVTQTPSHQVTQMGQEVILRCVPISNHLYFYWYRQILGQKVEFLVSFYNNEISEKSEIFDDQFSVERPDGSNFTLKIRSTKLEDSAMYFCASSRSNQPQHFGDGTRLSIL.

The chain couples TRBV7-9 to TRBJ2-5, with D possibly matching TRBD1 (6 bases). Trimming shortened V by 4 bases and J by 4 bases, and 10 bases separated the two germline ends. The CDR3 is made up of 13 amino acids. CDR1 and CDR2 from the germline V gene are SEHNR and FQNEAQ (reference sequence). DNA of the CDR3: TGTGCCAGCAGCTCCACAGGGCCAGAGACCCAGTACTTC. Its translation: CASSSTGPETQYF.

The chain is built from TRBV2 and TRBJ2-1, with D perhaps matching TRBD1 or TRBD2 (5 bases each). The V gene lost 5 bases and the J gene lost 13 bases, with 15 bases spanning the gap. CDR1 is SNHLY, CDR2 FYNNEI, per germline. CDR3 size: 12 residues. CDR3 DNA sequence: TGTGCCAGCAGTCCCCGAGGGGTCTTTCAGTTCTTC. Translation gives CASSPRGVFQFF.